This TCR beta chain was identified during a study of blood T cell repertoires in COVID-19. Across the study: PBMCs, B-cell-depleted T cells, or T cells provided the cDNA or gDNA that made up the material.

The method was immunoSEQ multiplex PCR; TCRdb's version includes in-frame clones alone and lacks a portion of them. The sample has over 110,000 clones, nearly 90% seen once; the top ten hold 1.5% to 2%. CDR3 length equals 14 residues. Trimming cost V 1 base and J 5 bases, with 12 bases left between them. The germline V gene encodes CDR1 SGHRS and CDR2 YFSETQ. The TCR comes from a man in his sixties or seventies with acute or convalescent COVID-19. Material: peripheral blood. The genes are TRBV5-1 and TRBJ1-2, with D maybe TRBD1 (5 bases). Here the CDR3 DNA reads TGCGCCAGCAGCTTGATGGACAAGGCTTATGGCTACACCTTC. It yields the protein CASSLMDKAYGYTF.